This T cell receptor beta chain originates from a study of blood T cell repertoires in COVID-19. Method: immunoSEQ multiplex PCR; TCRdb's copy keeps in-frame clones and lacks some. This table holds hundreds of thousands of clones, roughly 80% found once. Trimming stripped 2 bases from V and 10 bases from J, with 14 bases between. Per germline, CDR1 SNHLY and CDR2 FYNNEI. The CDR3 is made up of 13 amino acids. The sequencing sample was made of peripheral blood. The sequence came from a woman in her seventies with active or convalescent COVID-19. The rearrangement links TRBV2 to TRBJ1-1; TRBD1 might be the D (6 bases). Here the CDR3 DNA reads TGTGCCAGCAGTGAAAGTTGGGCAGGGGTAGCTTTCTTT. Its translation is CASSESWAGVAFF.